Listed here are 2 T cell receptor beta chains from one sample, sequenced in a study of blood T cell repertoires in COVID-19. Method: immunoSEQ multiplex PCR; TCRdb's copy keeps in-frame clones and lacks some. The sample has fewer than 350,000 clones, around 85% seen once; the top ten hold roughly 6.3%. The sequenced sample consisted of PBMCs or T cells enriched from blood (not recorded which). The origin of the receptors is a woman in her forties who had recovered from COVID-19.

This clone was detected only once. An end of the junction differs from the germline gene, which may be a read error. DNA for the CDR3: TGTGCTAGCAGCTTAGGGCGGGAGACCCAGTACTTC. Translating it yields CASSLGRETQYF. This sequence joins TRBV7-7 and TRBJ2-5, with D uncertain. Germline V CDR1 and CDR2: SSHAT, FNYEAQ (reference sequence). The CDR3 length is 12 residues.

The V call is TRBV28, the J call TRBJ2-1; 9 bases line up with TRBD1. Germline CDR1 reads MDHEN; CDR2 reads SYDVKM. The CDR3 contains 16 residues. J lost 5 bases, V lost 5 bases, and 10 bases had no gene match. The chain's CDR3 is CASSDPPGQGNNEQFF. CDR3 nucleotide sequence: TGTGCCAGCAGTGACCCTCCGGGACAGGGAAACAATGAGCAGTTCTTC.